One and the same sample provided the 2 T cell receptor beta chains below, sequenced in a study of blood T cells in healthy people across ages. Combining a sample-barcoded 5' primer with a J-beta primer mix, a second PCR ran for 7 to 11 cycles. TCRdb fed the 5' RACE reads into MiXCR, producing one record per CDR3 protein. Counted here are more than 750,000 distinct CDR3 sequences, roughly 29% occurring once; the ten biggest clones make up roughly 10%. The data also belong to a second study, concerning T cells of mothers and their children.

Sample: blood. These receptors all stem from a woman in her thirties or forties in good health.

This clonotype was found a few times. CDR3 sequence (DNA): TGTGCCAGCACCATCAGCGGGTTAGCCTACAATGAGCAGTTCTTC. This gives the protein CASTISGLAYNEQFF. V is TRBV9 and J is TRBJ2-1; the D gene is possibly TRBD2 (6 bases). Per the germline V gene, CDR1 is SGDLS and CDR2 is YYNGEE. Trimming took off 6 bases at V and 2 bases at J, with 15 bases between the two ends. The CDR3 consists of 15 residues.

The rearrangement links TRBV28 to TRBJ1-2; D gene ambiguous. There are 13 residues in the CDR3. The ends were cut back, 3 bases at V and 2 bases at J, with 7 bases in the middle. The germline CDR1 and CDR2 sequences are MDHEN and SYDVKM. In DNA, the CDR3 is TGTGCCAGCAGTTTTTCCAGAAACTATGGCTACACCTTC. It codes for CASSFSRNYGYTF.